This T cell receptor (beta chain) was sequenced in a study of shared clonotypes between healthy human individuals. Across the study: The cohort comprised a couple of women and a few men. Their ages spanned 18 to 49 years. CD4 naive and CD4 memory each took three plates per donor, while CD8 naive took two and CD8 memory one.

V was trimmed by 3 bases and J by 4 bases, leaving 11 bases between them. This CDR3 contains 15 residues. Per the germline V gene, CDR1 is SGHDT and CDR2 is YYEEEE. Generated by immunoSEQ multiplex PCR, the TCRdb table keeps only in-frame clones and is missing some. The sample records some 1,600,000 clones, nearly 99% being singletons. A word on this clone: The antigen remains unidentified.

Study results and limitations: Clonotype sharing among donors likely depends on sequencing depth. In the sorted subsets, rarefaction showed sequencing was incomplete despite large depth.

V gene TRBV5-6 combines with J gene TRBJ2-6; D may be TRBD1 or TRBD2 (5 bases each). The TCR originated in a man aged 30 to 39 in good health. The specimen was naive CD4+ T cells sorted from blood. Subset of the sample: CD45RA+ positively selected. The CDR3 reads CASSSWGTGANVLTF. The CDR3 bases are TGTGCCAGCAGCTCTTGGGGGACGGGGGCCAACGTCCTGACTTTC.